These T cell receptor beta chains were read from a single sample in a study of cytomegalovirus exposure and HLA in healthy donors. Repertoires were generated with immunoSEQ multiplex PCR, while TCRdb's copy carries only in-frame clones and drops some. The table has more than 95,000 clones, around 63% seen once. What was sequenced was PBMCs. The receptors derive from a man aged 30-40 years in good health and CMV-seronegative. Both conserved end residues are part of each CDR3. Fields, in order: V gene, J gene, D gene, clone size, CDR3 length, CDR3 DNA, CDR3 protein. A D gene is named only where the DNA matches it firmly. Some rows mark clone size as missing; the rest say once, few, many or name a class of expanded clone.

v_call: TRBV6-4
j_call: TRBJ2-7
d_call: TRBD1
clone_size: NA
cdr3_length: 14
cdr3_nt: TGTGCCAGCAGTCCAGGGGGTAGCTCCTACGAGCAGTACTTC
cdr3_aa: CASSPGGSSYEQYF

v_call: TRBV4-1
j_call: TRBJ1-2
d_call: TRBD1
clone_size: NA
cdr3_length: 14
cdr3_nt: TGCGCCAGCAGCCAGGGACAGGAATACTATGGCTACACCTTC
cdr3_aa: CASSQGQEYYGYTF

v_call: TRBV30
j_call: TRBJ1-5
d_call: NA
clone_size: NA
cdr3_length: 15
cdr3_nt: TGTGCCTGGAGTCCGGACAGCCTTGGCAATCAGCCCCAGCATTTT
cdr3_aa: CAWSPDSLGNQPQHF

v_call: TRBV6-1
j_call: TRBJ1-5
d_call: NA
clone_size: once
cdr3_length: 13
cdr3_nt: TGTGCCAGCCGAGAGGTTAGCAATCAGCCCCAGCATTTT
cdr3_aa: CASREVSNQPQHF

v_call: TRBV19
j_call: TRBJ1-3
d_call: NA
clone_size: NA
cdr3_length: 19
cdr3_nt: TGTGCCAGTAGTATATCTCCGGGGCGACAGGAGCTCTCTGGAAACACCATATATTTT
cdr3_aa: CASSISPGRQELSGNTIYF

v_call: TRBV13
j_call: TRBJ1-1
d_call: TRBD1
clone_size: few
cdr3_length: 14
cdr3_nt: TGTGCCAGCAGCCTGGGACAGGTTAACACTGAAGCTTTCTTT
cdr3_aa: CASSLGQVNTEAFF

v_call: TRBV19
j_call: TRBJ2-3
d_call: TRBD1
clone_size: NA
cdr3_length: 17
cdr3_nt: TGTGCCAGTAGTATAGGAAACAGGGGGGTCAAGTCAGTTACGCAGTATTTT
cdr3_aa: CASSIGNRGVKSVTQYF

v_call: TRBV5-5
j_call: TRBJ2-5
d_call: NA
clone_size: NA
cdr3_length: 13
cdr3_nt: TGTGCCAGCAGGGAGGGGTTTCGGGAGACCCAGTACTTC
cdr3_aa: CASREGFRETQYF

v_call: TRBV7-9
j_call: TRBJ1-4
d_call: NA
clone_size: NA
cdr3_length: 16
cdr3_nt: TGTGCCAGCAGGGCGGGACCGGATGTGGCTAATGAAAAACTGTTTTTT
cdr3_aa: CASRAGPDVANEKLFF

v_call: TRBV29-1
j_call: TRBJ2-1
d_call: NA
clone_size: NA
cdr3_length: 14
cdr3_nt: TGCAGCTTTTCCGGGGCCGTCCGGGAGAATGAGCAGTTCTTC
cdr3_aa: CSFSGAVRENEQFF

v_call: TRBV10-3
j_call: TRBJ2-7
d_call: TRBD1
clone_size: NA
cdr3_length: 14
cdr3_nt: TGTGCCAGCGGGGACAGGGAATCTGCCTACGAGCAGTACTTC
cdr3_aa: CASGDRESAYEQYF

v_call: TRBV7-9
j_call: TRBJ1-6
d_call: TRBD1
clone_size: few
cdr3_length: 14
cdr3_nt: TGTGCCAGCAGCCACGACAGGGACAATTCACCCCTCCACTTT
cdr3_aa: CASSHDRDNSPLHF

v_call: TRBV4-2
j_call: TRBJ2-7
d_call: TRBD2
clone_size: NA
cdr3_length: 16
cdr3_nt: TGTGCCAGCAGCCAAGAGGGGGGGGACTTTTCCTACGAGCAGTACTTC
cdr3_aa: CASSQEGGDFSYEQYF

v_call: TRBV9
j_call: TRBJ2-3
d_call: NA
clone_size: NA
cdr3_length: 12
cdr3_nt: TGTGCCAGCAGCGTCCAGGGAAATACGCAGTATTTT
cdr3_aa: CASSVQGNTQYF

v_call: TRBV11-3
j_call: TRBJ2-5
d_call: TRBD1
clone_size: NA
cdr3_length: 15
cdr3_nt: TGTGCCAGCAGGCACGGGACAGGGGATCGAGAGACCCAGTACTTC
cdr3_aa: CASRHGTGDRETQYF

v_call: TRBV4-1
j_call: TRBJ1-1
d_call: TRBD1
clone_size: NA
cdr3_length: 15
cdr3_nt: TGCGCCAGCAGCACCATGACAGGGAAGGACACTGAAGCTTTCTTT
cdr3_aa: CASSTMTGKDTEAFF

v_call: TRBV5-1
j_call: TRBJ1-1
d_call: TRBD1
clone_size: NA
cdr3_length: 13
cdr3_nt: TGCGCCAGCACCAGGGGGGATGGGACTGAAGCTTTCTTT
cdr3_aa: CASTRGDGTEAFF

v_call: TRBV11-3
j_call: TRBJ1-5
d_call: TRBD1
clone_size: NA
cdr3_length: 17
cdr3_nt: TGTGCCAGCAGCTTAGCTCGACAGGGCAGGCGCAATCAGCCCCAGCATTTT
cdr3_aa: CASSLARQGRRNQPQHF

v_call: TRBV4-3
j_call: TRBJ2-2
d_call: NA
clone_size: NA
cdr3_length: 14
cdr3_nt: TGCGCCAGCAGCCAAGGGCCCCTCACCGGGGAGCTGTTTTTT
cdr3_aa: CASSQGPLTGELFF

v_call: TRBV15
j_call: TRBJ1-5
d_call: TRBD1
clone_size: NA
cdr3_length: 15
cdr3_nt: TGTGCCACCAGCCCCCGGGACAGGGGTGATCAGCCCCAGCATTTT
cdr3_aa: CATSPRDRGDQPQHF

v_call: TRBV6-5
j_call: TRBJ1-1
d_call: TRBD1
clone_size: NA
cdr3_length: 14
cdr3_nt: TGTGCCAGCAGGGATCAGGGGGGGAACACTGAAGCTTTCTTT
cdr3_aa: CASRDQGGNTEAFF

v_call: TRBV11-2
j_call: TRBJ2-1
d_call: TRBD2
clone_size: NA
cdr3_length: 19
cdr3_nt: TGTGCCAGCAGCTTAGTCTCTGGGCTAGCGGGAGGACCAGGCAATGAGCAGTTCTTC
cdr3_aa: CASSLVSGLAGGPGNEQFF

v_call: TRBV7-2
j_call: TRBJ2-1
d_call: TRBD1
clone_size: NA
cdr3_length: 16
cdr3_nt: TGTGCCAGCAGCCCGCCTTCGACAGGGTGGGGTAATGAGCAGTTCTTC
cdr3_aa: CASSPPSTGWGNEQFF

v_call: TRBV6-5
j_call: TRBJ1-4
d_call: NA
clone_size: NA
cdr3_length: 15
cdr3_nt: TGTGCCAGTAGTCGGGGAGATCACCCTAATGAAAAACTGTTTTTT
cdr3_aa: CASSRGDHPNEKLFF

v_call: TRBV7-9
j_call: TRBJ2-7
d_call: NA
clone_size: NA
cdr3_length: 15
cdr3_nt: TGTGCCAGCAGCCTACCTACAGGGTATGTTTACGAGCAGTACTTC
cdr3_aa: CASSLPTGYVYEQYF

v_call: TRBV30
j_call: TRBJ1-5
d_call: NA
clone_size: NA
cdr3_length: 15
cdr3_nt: TGTGCCTGGAGTGAATCAGGAGGGCCAGATCAGCCCCAGCATTTT
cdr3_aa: CAWSESGGPDQPQHF

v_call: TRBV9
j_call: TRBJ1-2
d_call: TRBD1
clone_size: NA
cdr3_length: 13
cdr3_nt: TGTGCCAGCAGCTCACAGGGGGCTAGAGGCTACACCTTC
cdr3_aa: CASSSQGARGYTF

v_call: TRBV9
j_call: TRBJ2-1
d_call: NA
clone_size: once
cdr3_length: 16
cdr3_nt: TGTGCCAGCAGCCGCCGGGCGAAGGCCGGGGACAATGAGCAGTTCTTC
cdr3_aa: CASSRRAKAGDNEQFF

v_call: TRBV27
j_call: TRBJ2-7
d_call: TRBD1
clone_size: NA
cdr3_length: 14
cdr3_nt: TGTGCCAGCAGGCCCCAGGGGGCGGGTTACGAGCAGTACTTC
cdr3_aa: CASRPQGAGYEQYF

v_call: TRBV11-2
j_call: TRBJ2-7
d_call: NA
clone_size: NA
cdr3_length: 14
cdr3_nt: TGTGCCAGCAGCCTAAAAGACACGTTCTACGAGCAGTACTTC
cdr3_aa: CASSLKDTFYEQYF

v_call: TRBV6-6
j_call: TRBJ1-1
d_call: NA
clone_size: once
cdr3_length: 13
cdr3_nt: TGTGCCAGCAGTTCCAGGGGGAACACTGAAGCTTTCTTT
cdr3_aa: CASSSRGNTEAFF

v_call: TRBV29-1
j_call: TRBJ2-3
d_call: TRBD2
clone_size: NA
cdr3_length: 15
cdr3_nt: TGCAGCGTGACCCGGCTAGCGGGATTCGCAGATACGCAGTATTTT
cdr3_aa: CSVTRLAGFADTQYF

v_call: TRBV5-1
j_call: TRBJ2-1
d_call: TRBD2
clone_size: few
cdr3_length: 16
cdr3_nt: TGCGCCAGCAGCTATAAGACTAGCGCATCGGACAATGAGCAGTTCTTC
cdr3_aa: CASSYKTSASDNEQFF

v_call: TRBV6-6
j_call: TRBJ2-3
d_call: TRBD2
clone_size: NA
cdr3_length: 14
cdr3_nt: TGTGCCAGCCGGCGGGGCGGGAGCGCAGATACGCAGTATTTT
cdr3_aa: CASRRGGSADTQYF

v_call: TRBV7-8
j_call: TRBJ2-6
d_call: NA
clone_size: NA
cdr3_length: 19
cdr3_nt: TGTGCCAGCAGCTTAGCGCCAGGCAGGCTTCGCTCTGGGGCCAACGTCCTGACTTTC
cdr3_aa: CASSLAPGRLRSGANVLTF

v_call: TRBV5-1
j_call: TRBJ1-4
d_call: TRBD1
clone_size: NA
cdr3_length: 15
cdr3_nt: TGCGCCAGCAGCTTGGAAGGGGGCGGGAATGAAAAACTGTTTTTT
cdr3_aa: CASSLEGGGNEKLFF

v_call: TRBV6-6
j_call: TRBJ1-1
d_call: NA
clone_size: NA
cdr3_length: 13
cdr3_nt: TGTGCCAGCACCATCACCCCAGGAACTGAAGCTTTCTTT
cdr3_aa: CASTITPGTEAFF

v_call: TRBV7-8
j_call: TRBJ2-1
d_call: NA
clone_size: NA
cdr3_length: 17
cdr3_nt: TGTGCCAGCAGCTTAGGTCGCGGCGGGCCCTCCTACAATGAGCAGTTCTTC
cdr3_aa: CASSLGRGGPSYNEQFF

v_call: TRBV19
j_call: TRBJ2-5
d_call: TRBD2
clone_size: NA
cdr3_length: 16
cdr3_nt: TGTGCCAGTAGTGTCAGACTAGCGGGCTTCCAAGAGACCCAGTACTTC
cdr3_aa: CASSVRLAGFQETQYF

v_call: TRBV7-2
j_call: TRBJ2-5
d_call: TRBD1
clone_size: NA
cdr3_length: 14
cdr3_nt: TGTGCCAGCAGCGGGCGACAGGGGGCAGAGACCCAGTACTTC
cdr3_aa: CASSGRQGAETQYF

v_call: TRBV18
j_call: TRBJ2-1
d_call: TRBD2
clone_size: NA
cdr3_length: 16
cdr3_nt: TGTGCCAGCTCACCCTCATCAAGCGGGGGTGTACATGAGCAGTTCTTC
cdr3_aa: CASSPSSSGGVHEQFF

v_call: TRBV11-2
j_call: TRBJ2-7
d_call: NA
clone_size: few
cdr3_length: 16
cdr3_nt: TGTGCCAGCAGCTCCCTCACAGCGGGTCCAACCTACGAGCAGTACTTC
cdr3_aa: CASSSLTAGPTYEQYF

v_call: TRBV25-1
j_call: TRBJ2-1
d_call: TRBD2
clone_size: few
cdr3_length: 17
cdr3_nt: TGTGCCAGCAGGCGTGGGGGGGGACTAGCGGGTGACAATGAGCAGTTCTTC
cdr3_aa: CASRRGGGLAGDNEQFF

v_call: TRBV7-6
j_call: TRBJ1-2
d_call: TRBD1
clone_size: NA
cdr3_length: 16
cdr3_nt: TGTGCCAGCAGCTTGAATAGGGGACAGGGGGCCGATGGCTACACCTTC
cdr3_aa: CASSLNRGQGADGYTF

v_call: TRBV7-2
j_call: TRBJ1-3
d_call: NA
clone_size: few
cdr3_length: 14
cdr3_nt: TGTGCCAGCAGCAGAGAGAGCTCTGGAAACACCATATATTTT
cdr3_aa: CASSRESSGNTIYF